The entry below gives a single TCR beta chain sequence along with its context. The antigen is not known. The entry originates in a study of T cell responses to AZD1222 COVID-19 vaccine. Study outcomes and limitations: Sampled repertoires all dated from after the peak T cell response. Clonal diversity was possibly underestimated; the donors were predominantly white British and more often female. Regions 160-218 and 743-854 dominated among vaccine-associated CD4 TCRs spanning spike. Once two AZD1222 doses were given, Spike-specific TCR breadth and depth went up.

Profiled with immunoSEQ multiplex PCR; TCRdb holds only in-frame clones, not every one. The sample consists of roughly 120,000 clones, approximately 86% of them appearing once. The V gene's germline CDR1 is SGHTA and CDR2 FQGTGA. Trimming cost V 3 bases and J 1 base, with 4 bases left between them. This CDR3 is built from 14 residues. The sequence came from an adult in good health. The chain links TRBV7-3 to TRBJ2-6, with no clear D. Sequenced material: peripheral blood, taken on day 0 of AZD1222 vaccination. The DNA of the CDR3 is TGTGCCAGCAGCTTGGGTTCTGGGGCCAACGTCCTGACTTTC. Its protein is CASSLGSGANVLTF.